A single sample gave rise to the 15 T cell receptor beta chains below, sequenced in a study of CD8 T cells in ankylosing spondylitis. Study results and limitations: Seemingly distinctive of ankylosing spondylitis blood was a TCR beta motif formed by eight highly homologous variants.

Their antigens are not known. TCRdb processed the 5' RACE reads anew with MiXCR; each CDR3 protein has one entry. The sample lists around 430,000 distinct CDR3 sequences, 17% occurring once. The specimen was blood, either unsorted or a sorted T cell fraction (not recorded which). These receptor sequences come from a male donor with ankylosing spondylitis.

The chain uses TRBV6-2 or TRBV6-3 and TRBJ2-3; 7 positions match TRBD1. Germline CDR1 and CDR2: MNHEY and SVGEGT. The V and J ends lost 3 bases and 4 bases, in that order; junction bases with no gene match: 7. The CDR3 sequence is 15 residues long. CDR3: CASSYGGQWADTQYF. The CDR3 DNA reads as TGTGCCAGCAGTTATGGGGGACAGTGGGCAGATACGCAGTATTTT.

This clonotype was detected a few times. This chain joins TRBV12-3 or TRBV12-4 and TRBJ2-7, with TRBD1 identical over 10 bases. CDR3 length equals 12 residues. The ends lost 3 bases at V and 11 bases at J; junction bases unmatched: 4. The CDR3 region has the DNA TGTGCCAGCAGTTTGGGACAGGGGTTGGAGTACTTC. Translation gives CASSLGQGLEYF.

The chain joins TRBV7-3 to TRBJ1-1; 7 bases are shared with TRBD1. Germline V gene lookup returns CDR1 SGHTA and CDR2 FQGTGA. The CDR3 is 14 residues long. Trimming removed 5 bases from V and 3 bases from J; junction bases left unmatched: 6. The CDR3 spells CASSDPGQHTEAFF. CDR3 coding DNA: TGTGCCAGCAGCGACCCGGGACAGCACACTGAAGCTTTCTTT.

This clonotype came up a few times. J is TRBJ2-1 and V is TRBV18, with TRBD1 identical over 7 bases. Germline CDR1 KGHSH, CDR2 LQKENI. CDR3 length: 16 amino acids. The junction had 8 bases not matched to a gene; V was cut back by 6 bases and J by 0 bases. CDR3 residues: CASSLSTGISYNEQFF. DNA of the CDR3: TGTGCCAGCTCCCTATCGACAGGGATCTCCTACAATGAGCAGTTCTTC. The whole variable domain, filled in from reference TRBV18 and TRBJ2-1, reads NAGVMQNPRHLVRRRGQEARLRCSPMKGHSHVYWYRQLPEEGLKFMVYLQKENIIDESGMPKERFSAEFPKEGPSILRIQQVVRGDSAAYFCASSLSTGISYNEQFFGPGTRLTVL.

The sample holds a few counts of this clonotype. The rearrangement joins TRBV20-1 to TRBJ1-6, with 8 bases aligning to TRBD1. The length of the CDR3 is 11 residues. Germline lookup yields CDR1 DFQATT and CDR2 SNEGSKA (reference sequence). The trim removed 6 bases at V and 13 bases at J, leaving 5 bases unmatched. CDR3 protein: CSAPDRGPLHF. CDR3 nucleotides: TGCAGTGCGCCAGACAGGGGCCCCCTCCACTTT.

In its sample, this clonotype was seen a few times. This rearrangement joins TRBV29-1 to TRBJ2-3; D might be TRBD2 (6 bases). Per the germline V gene, CDR1 is SQVTM and CDR2 is ANQGSEA. CDR3 size: 17 residues. V shed 4 bases and J shed 2 bases, with 22 bases lying between them. The CDR3 region is CSVVGTHYLRDTDTQYF. The CDR3 coding sequence is TGCAGCGTTGTAGGGACTCATTATTTGCGGGACACAGATACGCAGTATTTT.

There are a few counts of this clonotype. The chain combines TRBV29-1 with TRBJ2-1; D might be TRBD1 (8 bases). Trimming cost V 1 base and J 13 bases, with 17 bases left between them. The CDR3 contains 13 residues. Per the germline V gene, CDR1 is SQVTM and CDR2 is ANQGSEA. The CDR3 coding sequence is TGCAGCGTTGAAGGGGGGGGCCAGGGGGCTCAGTTCTTC. Amino acids: CSVEGGGQGAQFF.

The chain joins TRBV28 to TRBJ2-1; maybe TRBD2 (6 bases). Trimming left V 8 bases short and J 6 bases short, with 14 bases between. The CDR3 covers 13 residues. Germline V gives CDR1 MDHEN, CDR2 SYDVKM. CDR3 protein: CASRLGPLNEQFF. The CDR3 DNA reads TGTGCCAGCCGACTAGGCCCCCTCAATGAGCAGTTCTTC.

The chain employs TRBV7-9 and TRBJ2-3, with 8 bases matching TRBD1. This CDR3 is built from 14 residues. The junction had 6 bases not matched to a gene; V was cut back by 5 bases and J by 5 bases. Germline loops: CDR1 SEHNR, CDR2 FQNEAQ (reference sequence). This chain's CDR3 is CASSLRTGQDTQYF. For the CDR3, the DNA is TGTGCCAGCAGCCTGCGGACAGGGCAAGATACGCAGTATTTT.

This clonotype has a handful of counts. V and J are TRBV5-1 and TRBJ1-4, with D possibly TRBD1 on 5 matching bases. Between the trimmed V and J ends, which lost 0 bases and 7 bases, there was a span of 13 bases. This CDR3 has 15 residues. Germline CDR1 is SGHRS and CDR2 is YFSETQ. In DNA form, the CDR3 reads TGCGCCAGCAGCTTGGTTTCAGGGAGCGGTGAAAAACTGTTTTTT. Translated: CASSLVSGSGEKLFF.

This clonotype has only a few counts. This chain uses TRBV6-1 with TRBJ2-3; TRBD2 matches at 10 bases. Germline CDR1 and CDR2: MNHNS and SASEGT. This CDR3 contains 15 residues. V lost 6 bases, J lost 4 bases, and 7 bases stayed unmatched. The CDR3 sequence is CASRPAGGKSDTQYF. CDR3 bases: TGTGCCAGCAGACCAGCGGGGGGGAAATCAGATACGCAGTATTTT.

This clonotype was seen a handful of times. The chain combines TRBV4-1 with TRBJ2-7; TRBD2 matches 13 bases. Germline trimming cut 1 base from V and 7 bases from J; bases unmatched to any gene: 10. Looked up from germline, CDR1 is MGHRA and CDR2 is YSYEKL. This CDR3 spans 17 amino acids. The CDR3 loop is CASSQGTGLAGIEEQYF. For the CDR3, the DNA is TGCGCCAGCAGCCAAGGGACGGGACTAGCGGGAATCGAGGAGCAGTACTTC.

This chain joins TRBV18 and TRBJ1-1; no firm D call. Trimming cost V 3 bases and J 2 bases, with 7 bases left between them. The germline gives CDR1 KGHSH, CDR2 LQKENI. The CDR3 totals 13 residues. The CDR3 here is CASSPSTNTEAFF. The CDR3 region has the DNA TGTGCCAGCTCACCTTCGACCAACACTGAAGCTTTCTTT.

V and J are TRBV15 and TRBJ2-5; 14 nucleotides align to TRBD2. The CDR3 contains 16 residues. J lost 4 bases, V lost 3 bases, and 4 bases had no gene match. The germline V gene encodes CDR1 LNHNV and CDR2 YYDKDF (reference sequence). CDR3 sequence (DNA): TGTGCCACCAGCAGGGGGACTAGCGGGAGCGGAGAGACCCAGTACTTC. This codes for CATSRGTSGSGETQYF.

In its sample, this clonotype was seen a few times. The gene calls are TRBV29-1 and TRBJ2-5, with no clear D. Looked up from germline, CDR1 is SQVTM and CDR2 is ANQGSEA. This CDR3 has 13 residues. V was shortened by 0 bases and J by 0 bases, with 5 bases between the two germline ends. In DNA, the CDR3 is TGCAGCGTTGAAGATCTCTACCAAGAGACCCAGTACTTC. This gives the protein CSVEDLYQETQYF.